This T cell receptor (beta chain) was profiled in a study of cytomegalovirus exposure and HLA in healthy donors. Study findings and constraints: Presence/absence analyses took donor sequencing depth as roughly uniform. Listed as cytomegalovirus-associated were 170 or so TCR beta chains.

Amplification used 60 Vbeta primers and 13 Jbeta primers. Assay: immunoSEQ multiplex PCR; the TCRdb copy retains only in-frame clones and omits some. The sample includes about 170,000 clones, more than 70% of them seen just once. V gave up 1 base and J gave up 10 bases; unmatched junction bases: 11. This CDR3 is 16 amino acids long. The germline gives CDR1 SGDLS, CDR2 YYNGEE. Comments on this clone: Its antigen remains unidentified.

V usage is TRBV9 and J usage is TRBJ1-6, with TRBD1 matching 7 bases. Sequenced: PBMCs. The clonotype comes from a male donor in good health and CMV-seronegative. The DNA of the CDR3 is TGTGCCAGCAGCGTATTCGACAGGGATCCCCTGTCACCCCTCCACTTT. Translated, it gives CASSVFDRDPLSPLHF.